This TCR beta chain was retrieved from a study of shared clonotypes between healthy human individuals. Background on the study: Per-donor plates numbered three CD4 naive, three CD4 memory, two CD8 naive and one CD8 memory.

Method: immunoSEQ multiplex PCR; TCRdb's copy keeps in-frame clones and lacks some. Of around 1.4 million clones listed, around 98.5% are singletons. Germline values: CDR1 LNHDA, CDR2 SQIVND (reference sequence). The CDR3 runs to 15 residues. Trimming took off 1 base at V and 6 bases at J, with 13 bases between the two ends. Sequencing was performed on naive CD4+ T cells sorted from blood. Stated subset: CD45RA+ positively selected. This TCR was recovered from a man between 25 and 39 years old in good health. The chain uses TRBV19 and TRBJ2-1; D not certain. Here the CDR3 reads CASSIGGTPSNEQFF. In nucleotides, the CDR3 is TGTGCCAGTAGTATAGGCGGAACGCCCTCCAATGAGCAGTTCTTC.